This TCR beta chain was sequenced in a study of a mutant IDH1 vaccine in newly diagnosed glioma. Study-wide background: Vaccination began 4-6 weeks post radiotherapy alone, or with temozolomide cycles. Previous treatment comprised radiotherapy, temozolomide, or both, mostly both. Study-wide results and limits: Of the patients, roughly 93% had vaccine-induced immune responses.

The method was immunoSEQ multiplex PCR; TCRdb's version includes in-frame clones alone and lacks a portion of them. The data hold 70,000 to 100,000 clones, with over 75% observed a single time. As to time point: week 5, during vaccination. Doses of 300 ug of mutant IDH1 20-mer peptide were given with topical imiquimod. With respect to this clone: Its antigen is still unknown.

There are 13 residues in the CDR3. Germline values: CDR1 ENHRY, CDR2 SYGVKD. J was trimmed by 5 bases and V by 10 bases; bases with no gene match: 6. The chain employs TRBV10-3 and TRBJ2-1, with TRBD2 matching over 9 bases. The clonotype was recovered from a woman between 50 and 59 years old with glioma. The sample consisted of PBMCs, taken from a glioma patient whose treatment included an IDH1 peptide vaccine. CDR3: CATSAGGHNEQFF. CDR3 coding DNA: TGTGCCACCTCGGCGGGAGGGCACAATGAGCAGTTCTTC.